This entry is about one TCR beta chain. Its antigen has not been determined. Qualities for individual bases were not recorded, and no much larger clone is one base off. This entry comes from a study of T cell responses to AZD1222 COVID-19 vaccine (dated by TCRdb to about 2021). Regarding the research as a whole: AZD1222 recipients given second doses at about 4 weeks or at about 12 weeks were pooled, since spike-specific TCR depth and breadth were not found to differ between the two schedules. TCR sequencing covered more than 230 trial participants: around 210 given two doses of AZD1222 and 26 given two doses of MenACWY control vaccine. Trial participants were enrolled into age subgroups of 18-55, 56-69 and 70-plus years, which contained about 160, 30 and 59 TCR-sequenced participants, respectively. Study-level results and caveats: After two AZD1222 doses, spike-specific TCR breadth and depth were significantly higher than at day 0 and than in MenACWY recipients. Conclusions about previously exposed vaccinees are limited, since just 5 or 6 AZD1222 recipients were seropositive for SARS-CoV-2 at baseline. Nearly half of unique spike-specific TCRs reportedly recognized epitopes outside regions mutated in the B.1.351 and B.1.1.7 variants. Vaccine-associated CD4 TCRs spanned the whole spike protein, with dominant responses in regions 160-218 and 743-854. Because no day 14 peak-response samples were available, the repertoires could be characterized only after the peak T cell response. Participants were mostly white British and included more females than males, and it was suggested by the authors that clonal diversity may have been underestimated. In the small 56-69-year group, the increase in depth fell short of significance, most likely because of low power.

The time point label, read with the paper, signifies: baseline before first vaccination. Vaccinee samples were obtained from the UK trials COV001 and COV002, which included a single-blind randomized controlled phase 2/3 trial of AZD1222 (ChAdOx1 nCoV-19) in healthy adults. For TCRbeta chain sequencing, PBMC samples were collected from trial participants at day 0 and at day 28 after the second dose. Trimming at the junction amounts to 3 bases on V and 10 bases on J, and the germline ends lie 17 bases apart. According to the germline V gene, CDR1 reads SGDLS and CDR2 reads YYNGEE. The CDR3 runs 14 residues from the cysteine to the phenylalanine. Solely the CDR3 DNA is kept, with 42 bases framed from the first base. The CDR3 regions of human TCRbeta chains were analyzed by immunosequencing. The authors' analysis ran thus. Repertoire TCRs were matched against a reference library of SARS-CoV-2-specific TCRs generated with the MIRA antigen-specificity platform. Breadth was defined as the fraction of unique TCRs that were SARS-CoV-2-associated. Depth was defined as the fraction of total T cells that were SARS-CoV-2-associated. Each spike-specific TCR was assigned to its reactive spike region and to a CD4 or CD8 class using the MIRA data. Log10-transformed breadth and depth values were compared by one-way ANOVA with Sidak's multiple comparisons tests. The table was pulled from immuneACCESS by TCRdb, which kept in-frame rearrangements only. Such tables lose some clones; where checked, under half of the loss comes from unresolved V genes, and the rest has no known cause. The DNA was the basis for D and trimming; V, J and clone size are from that table. This sample is represented by 180,000 or so clones; approximately 95% of them were singletons. Clones ranked in the top ten supply approximately 3.9% of the sample.

The V gene is TRBV9 and the J gene is TRBJ2-1; the D region possibly corresponds to TRBD1 (6 bases align). The sample was peripheral blood, taken on day 0 of AZD1222 vaccination. This clonotype was obtained from an adult in good health. The CDR3 protein sequence reads: CASSGYGGLGEQFF. Here is the DNA: TGTGCCAGCAGCGGCTATGGGGGCCTGGGGGAGCAGTTCTTC. Reference TRBV9 and TRBJ2-1 proteins supply the regions before and after the CDR3; the full variable domain is: DSGVTQTPKHLITATGQRVTLRCSPRSGDLSVYWYQQSLDQGLQFLIQYYNGEERAKGNILERFSAQQFPDLHSELNLSSLELGDSALYFCASSGYGGLGEQFFGPGTRLTVL.